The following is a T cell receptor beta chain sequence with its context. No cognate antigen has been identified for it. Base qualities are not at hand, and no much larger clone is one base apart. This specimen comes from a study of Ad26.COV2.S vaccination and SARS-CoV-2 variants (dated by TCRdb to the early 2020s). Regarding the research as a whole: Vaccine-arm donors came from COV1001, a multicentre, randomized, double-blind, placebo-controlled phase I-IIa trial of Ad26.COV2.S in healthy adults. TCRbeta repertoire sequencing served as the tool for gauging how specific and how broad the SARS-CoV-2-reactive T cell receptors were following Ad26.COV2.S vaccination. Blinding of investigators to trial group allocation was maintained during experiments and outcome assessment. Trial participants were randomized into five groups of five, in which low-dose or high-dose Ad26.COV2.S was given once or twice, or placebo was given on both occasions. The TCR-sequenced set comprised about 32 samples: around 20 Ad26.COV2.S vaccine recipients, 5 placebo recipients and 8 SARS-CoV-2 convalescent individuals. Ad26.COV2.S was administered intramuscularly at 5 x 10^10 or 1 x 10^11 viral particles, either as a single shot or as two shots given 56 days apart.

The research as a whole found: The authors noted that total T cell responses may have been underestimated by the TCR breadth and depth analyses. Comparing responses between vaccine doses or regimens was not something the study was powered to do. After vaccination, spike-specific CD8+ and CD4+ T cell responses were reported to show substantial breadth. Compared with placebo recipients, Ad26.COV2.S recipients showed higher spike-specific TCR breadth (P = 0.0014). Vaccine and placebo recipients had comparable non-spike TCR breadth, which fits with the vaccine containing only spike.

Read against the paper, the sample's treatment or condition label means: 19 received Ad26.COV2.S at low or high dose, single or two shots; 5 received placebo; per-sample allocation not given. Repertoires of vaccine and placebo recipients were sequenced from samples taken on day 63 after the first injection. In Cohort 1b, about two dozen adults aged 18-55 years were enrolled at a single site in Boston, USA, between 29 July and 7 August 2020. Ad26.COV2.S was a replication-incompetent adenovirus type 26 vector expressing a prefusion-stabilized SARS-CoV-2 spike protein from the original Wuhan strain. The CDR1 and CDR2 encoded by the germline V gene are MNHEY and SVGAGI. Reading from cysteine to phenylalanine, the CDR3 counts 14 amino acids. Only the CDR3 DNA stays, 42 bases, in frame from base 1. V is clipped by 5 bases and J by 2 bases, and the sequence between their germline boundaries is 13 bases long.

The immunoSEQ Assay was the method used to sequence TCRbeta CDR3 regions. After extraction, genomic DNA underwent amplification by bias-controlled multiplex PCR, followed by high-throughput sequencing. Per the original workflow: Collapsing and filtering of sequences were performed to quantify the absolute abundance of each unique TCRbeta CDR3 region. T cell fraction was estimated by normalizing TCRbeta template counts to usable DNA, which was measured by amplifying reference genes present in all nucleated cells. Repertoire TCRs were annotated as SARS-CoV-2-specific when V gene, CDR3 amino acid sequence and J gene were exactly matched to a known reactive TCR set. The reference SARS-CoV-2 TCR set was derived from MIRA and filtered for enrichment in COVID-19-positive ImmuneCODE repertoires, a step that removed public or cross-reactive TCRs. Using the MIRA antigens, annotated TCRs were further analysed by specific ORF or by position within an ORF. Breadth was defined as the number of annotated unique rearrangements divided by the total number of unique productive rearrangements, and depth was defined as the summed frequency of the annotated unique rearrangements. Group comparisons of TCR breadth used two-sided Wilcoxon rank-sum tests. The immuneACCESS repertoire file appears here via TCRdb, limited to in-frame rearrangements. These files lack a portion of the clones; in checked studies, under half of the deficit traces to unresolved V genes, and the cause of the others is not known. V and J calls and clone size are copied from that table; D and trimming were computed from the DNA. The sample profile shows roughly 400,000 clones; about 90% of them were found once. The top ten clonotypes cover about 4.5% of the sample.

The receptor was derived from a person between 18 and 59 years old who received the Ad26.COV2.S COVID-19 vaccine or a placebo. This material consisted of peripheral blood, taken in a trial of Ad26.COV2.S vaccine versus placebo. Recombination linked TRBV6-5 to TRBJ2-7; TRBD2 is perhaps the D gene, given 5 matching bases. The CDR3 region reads CASSRLALAYEQYF. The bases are TGTGCCAGCAGTCGTCTAGCTCTCGCCTACGAGCAGTACTTC.